What follows describes a single TCR beta chain. The antigen is unknown. These data come from a study of T cells expressing NK-cell markers. Study-wide background: Researchers got TCR beta repertoires out of sorted CD3+CD56+NKG2C+, CD3+CD56+NKG2C- and CD3+CD56-NKG2C+ T cells.

General observations from the study: In a handful of donors, dominant clonotypes made up about 25-65% of CD3+CD56-NKG2C+ cells. Dominant NKG2C+ clonotype frequencies of about 1.0-8% of CD8+ T cells were measured in six or seven donors.

TCRdb reprocessed the 5' RACE reads and reports one entry per CDR3 protein, with no DNA. The sample has some 440,000 distinct CDR3 sequences. CDR1 MNHEY and CDR2 SVGEGT come from the germline V gene. The CDR3 totals 13 residues. Sequenced input: blood T cells: a sorted CD56 or NKG2C T cell subset, CD4+ or CD8+ T cells, or bulk PBMC T cells (not recorded which). This TCR was recovered from a woman aged 45-65 years in good health. V usage is TRBV6-2 or TRBV6-3 and J usage is TRBJ1-3. CDR3 sequence reads: CASGENLGNTIYF.